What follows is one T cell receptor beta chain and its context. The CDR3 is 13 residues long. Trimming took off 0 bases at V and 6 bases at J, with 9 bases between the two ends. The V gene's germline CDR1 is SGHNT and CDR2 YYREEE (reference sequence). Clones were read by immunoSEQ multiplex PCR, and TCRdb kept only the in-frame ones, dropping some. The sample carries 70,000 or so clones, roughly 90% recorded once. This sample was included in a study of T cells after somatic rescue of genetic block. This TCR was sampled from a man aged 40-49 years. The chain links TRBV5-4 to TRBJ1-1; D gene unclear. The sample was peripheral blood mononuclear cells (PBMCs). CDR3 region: CASSLGALPEAFF. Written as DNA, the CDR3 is TGTGCCAGCAGCTTGGGGGCCCTACCTGAAGCTTTCTTT.